Listed below are T cell receptor beta chains from one sample, sequenced in a study of blood T cells in healthy people across ages. MiXCR, applied by TCRdb to the 5' RACE reads, yields one record per CDR3 protein. The sample includes some 1.5 million distinct CDR3 sequences, approximately 43% seen only once; the top ten take about 4%. Material: blood. All receptors come from a woman younger than 35 in good health. Each CDR3 is given with its conserved first and last residue. The D gene is left open where the match is weak.

V | D | CDR3
TRBV4-3 | TRBD2 | CASSQDPAGGTNEQFF
TRBV9 | . | CASSEAPGPNTGELFF
TRBV12-3/TRBV12-4 | . | CASSLGDTRRTQYF
TRBV12-3/TRBV12-4 | . | CASSSTEYEQYF
TRBV21-1 | . | CASSALGVRHGVRYSNQPQHF
TRBV24-1 | . | CATSDLKAEEQYF
TRBV7-9 | . | CASSLFPAGELFF
TRBV29-1 | TRBD1 | CSVFGGTGGEKLFF
TRBV7-2 | . | CASSPQRWYNEQFF
TRBV15 | . | CATSRDTGSNEQFF
TRBV28 | TRBD1 | CASKPPGGGVGGYTF
TRBV20-1 | TRBD2 | CSAVPASGNYNEQFF
TRBV20-1 | . | CSARALQDRGYGYTF
TRBV29-1 | TRBD1 | CSAVTGQNEQYF
TRBV20-1 | TRBD1 | CSARTDRGGYGYTF
TRBV20-1 | . | CSANQQEYTF
TRBV28 | . | CASSVGVRGNEQFF
TRBV7-3 | . | CASSPPGLRARPFNSPLHF
TRBV20-1 | . | CSARVFTRSDEQYF
TRBV15 | . | CATSPGLYGYTF
TRBV10-2 | . | CASMMKETQYF
TRBV10-3 | . | CAISSDYGYTF
TRBV12-3/TRBV12-4 | TRBD2 | CASSLPGGSGNEQFF
TRBV5-1 | . | CASSQTWDTNYGYTF
TRBV30 | . | CVWRRAAGQPYEQYF
TRBV25-1 | TRBD1 | CASTRTGESTEAFF
TRBV20-1 | TRBD1 | CSATTGGLDTGELFF
TRBV4-3 | . | CASSPREGHNIQYF
TRBV3-1 | . | CASSQSSTGLYEQYF
TRBV20-1 | TRBD2 | CSAMPAGGSYEQYF
TRBV9 | . | CASSVHLSSGDYNEQFF
TRBV5-1 | . | CASRRSADTQYF
TRBV28 | TRBD2 | CASSPGLDLTGELFF
TRBV25-1 | . | CASCEGGGQSYTF
TRBV2 | . | CATLFTHEGLETQYF
TRBV4-3 | . | CASSQPGGGVGGELFF
TRBV4-3 | TRBD2 | CASSQGDYSNSGELFF
TRBV20-1 | TRBD2 | CSFRQAGASYEQYF
TRBV5-6 | . | CASSLYGAGANVLTF
TRBV29-1 | TRBD1 | CSVAGQYSYNEQFF
TRBV9 | . | CASSTRPHGYTF
TRBV7-2 | . | CASSLVPGNYEQYF
TRBV2 | . | CASSDRGSFGYTF
TRBV5-5 | . | CASSFLRDQPNQPQHF
TRBV9 | . | CASSHRAGTSTDTQYF
TRBV7-9 | . | CASTLGLPNYGYTF
TRBV29-1 | TRBD2 | CSVGAGGNIYEQYF
TRBV20-1 | TRBD1 | CSASQSGTVGLAQHF
TRBV6-2/TRBV6-3 | TRBD1 | CASTDTGTGTYEQYF
TRBV29-1 | . | CSVESFTVGGGYTF
TRBV30 | . | CAWSSWTKANYGYTF
TRBV4-3 | TRBD1 | CASSQDGTGLSYEQYF
TRBV4-2 | TRBD1 | CASSQEEGAAGSYGYTF
TRBV7-9 | . | CASSRGRQDQPQHF